This T cell receptor beta chain was recorded in a study of coeliac disease (dated by TCRdb to about 2022). Context from the whole study: Coeliac patients were categorised as having newly diagnosed active disease, refractory coeliac disease type I, or disease controlled by a gluten-free diet. Because high-resolution HLA typing was not available, biased TRBV7-2 usage was examined as a proof of principle. Next-generation sequencing of rearranged TRB and TRG CDR3 regions was used on small intestinal lymphocyte fractions taken from coeliac and non-coeliac patients. The goal was to describe the TR repertoires of small intestinal T cells in active coeliac disease, in refractory type I coeliac disease, and in coeliac disease treated with a gluten-free diet. A total of 30 or so patients were included in the full study, of whom about 22 had serologically confirmed coeliac disease and 8 were controls with non-small intestinal disorders. TRB sequencing was successfully performed on samples from around 30 subjects, among which 20 to 25 paired bulk unsorted intraepithelial and lamina propria cell samples were included.

Library generation was performed with the immunoSEQ multiplex PCR assay. In a multiplexed PCR, the TR loci were amplified; reverse primers were designed against J gene segments, whereas forward primers were designed against V gene segments. The amplified CDR3 regions were sequenced using the Illumina HiSeq System. The authors' analysis ran thus. Closely related reads were merged by a nearest-neighbour algorithm to remove PCR and sequencing errors and to collapse the data into unique sequences. Each repertoire was summarised by clonality and by T cell density, with T cell density defined as TR molecules per amount of genomic DNA input. CDR3 amino acid sequences present in at least 80% of unsorted samples were defined as public TRs and were then tested for differential abundance between coeliac and control samples. Each lamina propria sample was queried against a list of fewer than 250 published gliadin-specific TRB sequences. Disease-group differences in clonality and density were tested with Kruskal-Wallis tests followed by Dunn post-tests. The clones in this table, taken by TCRdb from immuneACCESS, are in-frame only. Not every clone is retained; where verified, under half of the shortfall comes from an unresolved V gene, and the cause of the rest is unknown. The D gene and trimming were derived from the DNA, and the V and J assignments and clone size from that table. The table for this sample lists thousands of clones; 60% to 80% of them were counted only once. Roughly 3.9% of the sample comes from the top ten.

V sheds 7 bases and J sheds 0 bases, leaving 9 bases between their ends. The germline V gene encodes CDR1 SNHLY and CDR2 FYNNEI. Its CDR3 holds 14 amino acids, cysteine through phenylalanine. Of the read, only the CDR3 DNA is kept; its 42 bases are in frame from base 1. What the work shows at the level of the full study, not this receptor alone: TRB and TRG repertoires of active coeliac intraepithelial and lamina propria samples showed lower clonality than controls, suggesting recruitment of diverse T cells. The authors considered the approach unsuitable for unbiased detection of gliadin-specific T cells, which are scarce and rarely shared between patients. Published gliadin-specific TRB sequences appeared in about 45% of the 18 coeliac lamina propria samples but only 1 of 6 controls. TRB repertoires were largely private; most amino acid sequences were unique to one sample, and V-gene usage did not differ significantly by disease group. The separation of intraepithelial from lamina propria cells did not yield high-purity fractions, so cross-contamination between compartments was possible.

Cells were frozen in aliquots of 400,000 to 600,000 in DMSO/FBS in liquid nitrogen, and a single aliquot from each fraction was used for sequencing. Every one of the 30 study patients had an endoscopy and a small intestinal biopsy. Lamina propria cells were released by collagenase digestion of the biopsy tissue remaining after intraepithelial cell isolation. Genomic DNA was extracted from frozen unsorted cell fractions with the Qiagen DNeasy blood extraction kit. Comment on this clone: Its antigen target is currently unknown. The sample holds no much larger clone one base away, and base qualities are not on file.

This TCR came from a woman between 18 and 30 years old with active celiac disease. Source material: lamina propria lymphocytes from the gut. The sample's cell subset or site label, in plain terms: lamina propria cell (LPC) fraction of small intestinal biopsy. This chain joins TRBV2 to TRBJ2-2, with no D gene named confidently. The CDR3 here reads CASTPSANTGELFF. The bases read TGTGCCAGCACCCCGTCAGCGAACACCGGGGAGCTGTTTTTT.